Reported below is one TCR beta chain. Its cognate antigen is unknown. A much bigger clone sits one base away, suggesting this may be a read error. V was clipped by 6 bases and J by 5 bases, with 13 bases between them. Germline V gene lookup returns CDR1 LGHDT and CDR2 YNNKEL (reference sequence). The CDR3 spans 13 residues. This entry is derived from a study of spatial heterogeneity in lung cancer. Study-wide findings and caveats: Of tumor T cells, an estimated coverage of around 7% was reached for alpha chains and approximately 14% for beta chains. Within tumors, counts of expanded alpha and beta TCRs tracked tumor mutation counts.

The presence of a unique molecular identifier marked each TCR cDNA molecule. TCRdb redid the calling of the 5' RACE reads with MiXCR, one entry per CDR3 protein. Of approximately 7,000 distinct CDR3 sequences listed, about 3.3% are singletons. Time point here: sample taken at primary tumor resection. Sequencing covered unsorted whole RNA taken from tumor, nontumor lung or frozen PBMC. The TCR was taken from a male donor with early-stage non-small cell lung cancer. The chain links TRBV3-1 to TRBJ1-1; D ambiguous. The sample in question was lung tumor tissue, obtained at surgery. The DNA for the CDR3 is TGTGCCAGCAGTCTAAGCAAAAGAACTGAAGCTTTCTTT. Translating it yields CASSLSKRTEAFF. The full variable domain, in which reference TRBV3-1 and TRBJ1-1 provide the parts outside the CDR3, is DTAVSQTPKYLVTQMGNDKSIKCEQNLGHDTMYWYKQDSKKFLKIMFSYNNKELIINETVPNRFSPKSPDKAHLNLHINSLELGDSAVYFCASSLSKRTEAFFGQGTRLTVV.